This T cell receptor beta chain was recorded in a study of shared clonotypes between healthy human individuals. TCRdb's copy holds only in-frame clones and misses some; the assay was immunoSEQ multiplex PCR. The sample lists a few million clones, 90% to 95% seen once, with under 0.15% in the top ten. The CDR3 contains 15 residues. Trimming cost V 4 bases and J 1 base, with 13 bases left between them. Germline V CDR1 and CDR2: SGHRS, YFSETQ. Sequencing used naive CD4+ T cells sorted from blood. As to subset: CD45RA+ positively selected. This receptor was obtained from a young man in good health. The chain links TRBV5-1 to TRBJ2-3; tentatively, D is TRBD2 (5 bases). The CDR3 sequence is CASSQWRVGTDTQYF. DNA for the CDR3: TGCGCCAGCAGCCAGTGGCGGGTCGGCACAGATACGCAGTATTTT.